This TCR beta chain was identified during a study of cytomegalovirus exposure and HLA in healthy donors. V lost 4 bases, J lost 7 bases, and 17 bases lay in between. CDR3 length equals 14 residues. Germline loops: CDR1 GTSNPN, CDR2 SVGIG (reference sequence). Both 60 Vbeta primers and 13 Jbeta primers went into the PCR. Clones were read by immunoSEQ multiplex PCR, and TCRdb kept only the in-frame ones, dropping some. This sample's table reports around 46,000 clones. V usage is TRBV30 and J usage is TRBJ1-3, with a tentative D call TRBD1 (6 bases). This receptor was obtained from a woman between 40 and 55 years old in good health and CMV-seronegative. The sequenced sample consisted of PBMCs. The CDR3: CAWTHWTRGNTIYF. Written as DNA, the CDR3 is TGTGCCTGGACCCACTGGACAAGGGGGAACACCATATATTTT. Looking up the rest from reference TRBV30 and TRBJ1-3 gives the full variable domain: SQTIHQWPATLVQPVGSPLSLECTVEGTSNPNLYWYRQAAGRGLQLLFYSVGIGQISSEVPQNLSASRPQDRQFILSSKKLLLSDSGFYLCAWTHWTRGNTIYFGEGSWLTVV.